Shown below are 3 T cell receptor beta chains from a single sample sequenced in a study of blood T cell repertoires in COVID-19. Sequencing was performed with immunoSEQ multiplex PCR; in TCRdb, only in-frame clones are kept and a portion is missing. The table lists a few hundred thousand clones, over 75% of them singletons, with roughly 4% in the top ten. The sample was PBMCs or T cells enriched from blood (not recorded which). The source is a woman aged 25 to 39 who had recovered from COVID-19.

The chain links TRBV6-1 to TRBJ2-3; the D is unclear. CDR3 length: 12 amino acids. Germline loops: CDR1 MNHNS, CDR2 SASEGT. V lost 5 bases, J lost 2 bases, and 5 bases lay in between. CDR3 DNA sequence: TGTGCCAGCAGTTGGCACACAGATACGCAGTATTTT. Translation: CASSWHTDTQYF.

This clone came up many times. The chain carries TRBV6-5 and TRBJ2-2; 9 bases fit TRBD1. This CDR3 is built from 15 residues. Per germline, CDR1 MNHEY and CDR2 SVGAGI. Unmatched junction bases numbered 5, after V lost 6 bases and J lost 3 bases. The CDR3 coding sequence is TGTGCCAGCAGCCCGGGACAGGGTGACACCGGGGAGCTGTTTTTT. Its protein is CASSPGQGDTGELFF.

This chain uses TRBV28 with TRBJ2-5; 8 bases align to TRBD1. V lost 3 bases to trimming and J lost 5 bases; unmatched junction nucleotides: 5. CDR1 and CDR2 from the germline V gene are MDHEN and SYDVKM. CDR3 length: 14 amino acids. The CDR3 DNA reads TGTGCCAGCAGTTTGCAGGGGGCGGGGGAGACCCAGTACTTC. As protein: CASSLQGAGETQYF.